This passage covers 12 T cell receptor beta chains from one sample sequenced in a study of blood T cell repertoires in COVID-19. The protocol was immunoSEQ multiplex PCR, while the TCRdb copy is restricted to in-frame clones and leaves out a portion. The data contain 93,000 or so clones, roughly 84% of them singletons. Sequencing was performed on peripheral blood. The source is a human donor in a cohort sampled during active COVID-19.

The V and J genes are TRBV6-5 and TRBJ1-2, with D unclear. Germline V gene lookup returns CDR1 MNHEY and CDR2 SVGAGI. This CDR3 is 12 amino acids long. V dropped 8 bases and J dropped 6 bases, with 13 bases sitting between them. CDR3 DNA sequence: TGTGCCAGCGGGAGAGGGATTGATGGCTACACCTTC. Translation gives CASGRGIDGYTF.

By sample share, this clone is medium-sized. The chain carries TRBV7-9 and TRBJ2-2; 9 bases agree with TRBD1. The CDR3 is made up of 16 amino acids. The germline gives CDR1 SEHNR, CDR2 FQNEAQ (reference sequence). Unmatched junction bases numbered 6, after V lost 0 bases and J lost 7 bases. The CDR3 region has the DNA TGTGCCAGCAGCTTAGCGTGGGGACAGGGATTCGGGGAGCTGTTTTTT. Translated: CASSLAWGQGFGELFF.

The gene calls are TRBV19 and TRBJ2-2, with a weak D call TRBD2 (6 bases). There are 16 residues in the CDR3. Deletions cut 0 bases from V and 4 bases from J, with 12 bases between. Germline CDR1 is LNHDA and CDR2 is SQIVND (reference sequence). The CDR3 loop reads CASSIDVAERTGELFF. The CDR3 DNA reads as TGTGCCAGTAGTATAGATGTAGCGGAGCGCACCGGGGAGCTGTTTTTT.

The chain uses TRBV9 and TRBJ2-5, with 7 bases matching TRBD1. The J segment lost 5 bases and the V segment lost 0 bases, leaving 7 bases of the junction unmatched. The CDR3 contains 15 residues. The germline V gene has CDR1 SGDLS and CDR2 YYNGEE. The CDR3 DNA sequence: TGTGCCAGCAGCGTAGGAGGACAGGCCGGGGAGACCCAGTACTTC. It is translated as CASSVGGQAGETQYF.

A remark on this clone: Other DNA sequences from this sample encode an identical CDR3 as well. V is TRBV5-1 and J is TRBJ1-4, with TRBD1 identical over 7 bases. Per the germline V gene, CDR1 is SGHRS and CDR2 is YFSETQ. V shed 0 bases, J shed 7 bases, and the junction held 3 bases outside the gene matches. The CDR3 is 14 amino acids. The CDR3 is CASSLGNRGEKLFF. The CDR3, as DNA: TGCGCCAGCAGCTTGGGAAACAGGGGTGAAAAACTGTTTTTT.

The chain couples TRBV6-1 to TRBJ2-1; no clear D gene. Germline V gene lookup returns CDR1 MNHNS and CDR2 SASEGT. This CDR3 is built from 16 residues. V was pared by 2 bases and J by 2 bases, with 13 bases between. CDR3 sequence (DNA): TGTGCCAGCAGTGAAAACCCTAACCCTACCTACAATGAGCAGTTCTTC. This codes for CASSENPNPTYNEQFF.

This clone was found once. For the CDR3, the DNA is TGTGCCAGCAGTTTAGGGGGCGGGGAGGGTAGCCAGCCCCAGCATTTT. Translated, it gives CASSLGGGEGSQPQHF. The V call is TRBV28, the J call TRBJ1-5, with a weak D call TRBD1 (6 bases). There are 16 residues in the CDR3. Germline CDR1 MDHEN, CDR2 SYDVKM. V was pared by 2 bases and J by 7 bases, with 18 bases between.

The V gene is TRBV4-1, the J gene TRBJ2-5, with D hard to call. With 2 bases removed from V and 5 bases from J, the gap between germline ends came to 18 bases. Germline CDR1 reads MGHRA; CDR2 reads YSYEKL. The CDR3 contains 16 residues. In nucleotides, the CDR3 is TGCGCCAGCAGCCAACCATCGACCGGAGCTCGGGAGACCCAGTACTTC. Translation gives CASSQPSTGARETQYF.

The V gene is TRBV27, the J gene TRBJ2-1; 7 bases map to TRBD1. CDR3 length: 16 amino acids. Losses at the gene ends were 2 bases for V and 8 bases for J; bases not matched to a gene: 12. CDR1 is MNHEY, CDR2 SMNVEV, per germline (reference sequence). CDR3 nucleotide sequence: TGTGCCAGCAGTTTAGCTACAGGGGAAAAGTGGCATGAGCAGTTCTTC. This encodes CASSLATGEKWHEQFF.

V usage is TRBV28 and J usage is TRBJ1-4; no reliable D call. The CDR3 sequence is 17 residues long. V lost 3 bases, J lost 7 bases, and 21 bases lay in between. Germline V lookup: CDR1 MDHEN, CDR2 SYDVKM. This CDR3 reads CASSFPASSLTSEKLFF. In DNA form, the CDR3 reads TGTGCCAGCAGTTTCCCCGCCTCCTCATTGACTTCTGAAAAACTGTTTTTT.

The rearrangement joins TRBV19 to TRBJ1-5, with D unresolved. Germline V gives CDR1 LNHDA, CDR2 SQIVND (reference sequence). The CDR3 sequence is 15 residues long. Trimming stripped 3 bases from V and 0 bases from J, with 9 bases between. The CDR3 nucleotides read TGTGCCAGTAGTATCGAGAGAAATAGCAATCAGCCCCAGCATTTT. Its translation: CASSIERNSNQPQHF.

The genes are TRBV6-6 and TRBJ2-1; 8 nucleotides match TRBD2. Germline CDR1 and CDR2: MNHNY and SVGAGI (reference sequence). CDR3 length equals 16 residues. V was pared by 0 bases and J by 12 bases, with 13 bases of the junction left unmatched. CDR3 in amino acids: CASSYSTGGGLGRQFF. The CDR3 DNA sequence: TGTGCCAGCAGTTACTCGACCGGGGGGGGTCTCGGCCGGCAGTTCTTC.